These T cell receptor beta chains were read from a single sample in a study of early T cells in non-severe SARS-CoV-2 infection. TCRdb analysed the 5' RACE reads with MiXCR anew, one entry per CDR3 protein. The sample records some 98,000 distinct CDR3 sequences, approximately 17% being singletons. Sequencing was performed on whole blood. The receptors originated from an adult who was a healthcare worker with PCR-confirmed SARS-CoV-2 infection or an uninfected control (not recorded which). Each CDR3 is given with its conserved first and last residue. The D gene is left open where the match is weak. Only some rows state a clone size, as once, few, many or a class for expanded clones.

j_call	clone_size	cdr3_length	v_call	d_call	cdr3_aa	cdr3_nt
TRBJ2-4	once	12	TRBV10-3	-	CAISERENIQYF	TGTGCCATCAGTGAGAGAGAAAACATTCAGTACTTC
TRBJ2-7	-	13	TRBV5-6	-	CASSLPLSYEQYF	TGTGCCAGCAGCTTGCCGCTTTCCTACGAGCAGTACTTC
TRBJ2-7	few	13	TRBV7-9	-	CASSSRDHYEQYF	TGTGCCAGCAGCTCCCGGGACCACTACGAGCAGTACTTC
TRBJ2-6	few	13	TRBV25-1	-	CASTSFGANVLTF	TGTGCCAGCACCAGCTTTGGGGCCAACGTCCTGACTTTC
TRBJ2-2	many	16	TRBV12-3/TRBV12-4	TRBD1	CASRTRQGIDTGELFF	TGTGCCAGCAGAACGAGACAGGGTATCGACACCGGGGAGCTGTTTTTT
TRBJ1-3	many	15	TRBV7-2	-	CASSPTGSSGNTIYF	TGTGCCAGCAGCCCCACGGGGAGCTCTGGAAACACCATATATTTT
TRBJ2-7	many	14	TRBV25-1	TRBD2	CASSDLTSWHEQYF	TGTGCCAGCAGTGATTTGACTAGCTGGCACGAGCAGTACTTC
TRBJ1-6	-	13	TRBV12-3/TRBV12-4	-	CASSLGGISPLHF	TGTGCCAGCAGTCTCGGAGGTATTTCACCCCTCCACTTT
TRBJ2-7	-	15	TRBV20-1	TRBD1	CSAWYVGTGDIEQYF	TGCAGTGCCTGGTACGTCGGGACAGGGGACATCGAGCAGTACTTC
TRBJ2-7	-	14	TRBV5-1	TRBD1	CVSSLTGQLYEQYF	TGCGTCAGCAGCTTGACGGGACAGCTCTACGAGCAGTACTTC
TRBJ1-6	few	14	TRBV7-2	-	CASSPGGIDSPLHF	TGTGCCAGCAGCCCCGGGGGTATCGATTCACCCCTCCACTTT
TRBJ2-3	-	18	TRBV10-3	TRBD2	CAISDFSGRASSTDTQYF	TGTGCCATCAGTGATTTTAGCGGGAGGGCTTCTAGCACAGATACGCAGTATTTT
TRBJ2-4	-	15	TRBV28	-	CASSPPWLAKNIQYF	TGTGCCAGCAGCCCCCCCTGGCTAGCCAAAAACATTCAGTACTTC
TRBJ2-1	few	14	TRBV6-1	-	CASYRPGNYNEQFF	TGTGCCAGCTACCGGCCCGGAAACTACAATGAGCAGTTCTTC
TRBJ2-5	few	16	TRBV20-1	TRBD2	CSARSPSLAGQETQYF	TGCAGTGCTAGATCCCCGTCCCTAGCGGGGCAAGAGACCCAGTACTTC
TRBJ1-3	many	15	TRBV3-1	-	CASSHSGLSGNTIYF	TGTGCCAGCAGCCACTCGGGACTTTCTGGAAACACCATATATTTT
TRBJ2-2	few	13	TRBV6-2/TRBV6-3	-	CASSYLGSGELFF	TGTGCCAGCAGTTACCTGGGGAGCGGGGAGCTGTTTTTT
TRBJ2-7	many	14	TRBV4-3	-	CASSQGMPGYEQYF	TGCGCCAGCAGCCAGGGCATGCCGGGTTACGAGCAGTACTTC
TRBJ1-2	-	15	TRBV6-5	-	CASSYRAALLGGYTF	TGTGCCAGCAGTTACCGGGCAGCCCTGCTTGGTGGCTACACCTTC
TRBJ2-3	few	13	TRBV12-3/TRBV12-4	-	CASSGGGLRGAYF	TGTGCCAGCAGTGGGGGTGGTTTAAGGGGAGCGTATTTT
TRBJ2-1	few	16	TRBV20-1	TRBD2	CSAPHLGRESYNEQFF	TGCAGTGCTCCCCATCTCGGGCGGGAGTCTTACAATGAGCAGTTCTTC
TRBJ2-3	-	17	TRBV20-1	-	CSARDGGERGPVDTQYF	TGCAGTGCTAGAGATGGCGGCGAACGGGGACCCGTAGATACGCAGTATTTT
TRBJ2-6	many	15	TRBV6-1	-	CASDDGSNGANVLTF	TGTGCCAGCGATGATGGGTCAAATGGGGCCAACGTCCTGACTTTC
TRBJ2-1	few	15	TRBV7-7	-	CASSLGTGGEDEQFF	TGTGCTAGCAGCTTGGGGACTGGGGGCGAGGATGAGCAGTTCTTC
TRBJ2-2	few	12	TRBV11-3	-	CASSLNAGELFF	TGTGCCAGCAGCTTAAATGCCGGGGAGCTGTTTTTT
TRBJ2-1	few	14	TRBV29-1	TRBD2	CSAKGLAVYNEQFF	TGCAGCGCCAAAGGACTAGCGGTCTACAATGAGCAGTTCTTC
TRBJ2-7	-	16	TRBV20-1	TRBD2	CSADLTSGRGIYEQYF	TGCAGTGCCGACCTCACTAGCGGGAGGGGTATTTACGAGCAGTACTTC
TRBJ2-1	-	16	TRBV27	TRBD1	CASRPIGTGVYNEQFF	TGTGCCAGCAGACCGATCGGGACAGGGGTTTACAATGAGCAGTTCTTC
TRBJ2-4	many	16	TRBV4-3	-	CASSQDSGGKQNIQYF	TGCGCCAGCAGCCAAGACTCAGGGGGGAAGCAAAACATTCAGTACTTC
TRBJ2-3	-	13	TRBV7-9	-	CASKQSPDDTQYF	TGTGCCAGCAAACAATCGCCGGACGATACGCAGTATTTT
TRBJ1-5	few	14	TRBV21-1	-	CASSKDLQGQPQHF	TGTGCCAGCAGCAAAGACCTACAGGGTCAGCCCCAGCATTTT
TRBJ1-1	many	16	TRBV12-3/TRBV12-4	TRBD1	CASMGQGANLGTEAFF	TGTGCCAGCATGGGACAGGGGGCGAACTTGGGCACTGAAGCTTTCTTT
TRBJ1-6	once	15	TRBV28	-	CASISQGGGNSPLHF	TGTGCCAGCATCTCGCAAGGGGGGGGTAATTCACCCCTCCACTTT
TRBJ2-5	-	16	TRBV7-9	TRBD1	CASSGVQGAFQETQYF	TGTGCCAGCAGCGGCGTCCAGGGGGCTTTCCAAGAGACCCAGTACTTC
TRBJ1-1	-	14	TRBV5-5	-	CASSRQSLSTEAFF	TGTGCCAGCAGCCGACAGAGTTTGAGCACTGAAGCTTTCTTT
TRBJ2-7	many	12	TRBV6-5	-	CASSLSLYEQYF	TGTGCCAGCAGTCTTTCTTTGTACGAGCAGTACTTC
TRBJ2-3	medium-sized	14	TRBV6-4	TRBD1	CASSDSTGGGTQYF	TGTGCCAGCAGTGACTCTACAGGGGGAGGTACGCAGTATTTT
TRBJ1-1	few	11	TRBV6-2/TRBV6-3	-	CASSYPTEAFF	TGTGCCAGCAGTTACCCCACTGAAGCTTTCTTT
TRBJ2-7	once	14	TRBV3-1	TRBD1	CASSPGTAIYEQYF	TGTGCCAGCAGCCCCGGGACAGCTATCTACGAGCAGTACTTC
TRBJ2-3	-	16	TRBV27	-	CASSTRGLDLTDTQYF	TGTGCCAGCAGCACCCGGGGCCTAGACCTCACAGATACGCAGTATTTT
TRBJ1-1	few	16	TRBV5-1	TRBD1	CASSSRTGALNTEAFF	TGCGCCAGCAGCTCACGGACAGGGGCTTTGAACACTGAAGCTTTCTTT
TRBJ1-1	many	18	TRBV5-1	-	CASSWAVSQAARNTEAFF	TGCGCCAGCAGCTGGGCGGTATCGCAGGCCGCGAGGAATACTGAAGCTTTCTTT
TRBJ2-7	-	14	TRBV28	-	CASSARVSSYEQYF	TGTGCCAGCAGTGCCCGGGTCTCATCCTACGAGCAGTACTTC
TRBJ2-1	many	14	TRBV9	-	CASSVTGVDNEQFF	TGTGCCAGCAGCGTCACGGGAGTTGACAATGAGCAGTTCTTC
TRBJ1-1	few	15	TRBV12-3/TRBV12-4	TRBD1	CASSPSWRGRTEAFF	TGTGCCAGCAGCCCTTCTTGGAGGGGGCGCACTGAAGCTTTCTTT
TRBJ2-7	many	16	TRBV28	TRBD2	CASTPSRLAGPYEQYF	TGTGCCAGCACCCCTTCCCGGCTAGCGGGGCCCTACGAGCAGTACTTC
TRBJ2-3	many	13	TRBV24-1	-	CATRGSSTDTQYF	TGTGCCACCAGGGGGTCTAGCACAGATACGCAGTATTTT
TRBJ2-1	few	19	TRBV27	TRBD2	CASSPPRRFGSGSYNEQFF	TGTGCCAGCAGTCCCCCCCGGCGGTTTGGTAGCGGGAGCTACAATGAGCAGTTCTTC
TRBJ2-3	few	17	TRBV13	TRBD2	CASSSFGLAGATDTQYF	TGTGCCAGCAGCTCCTTCGGACTAGCGGGCGCCACAGATACGCAGTATTTT
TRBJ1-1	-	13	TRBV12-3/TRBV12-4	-	CASDDSRNTEAFF	TGTGCCAGCGACGACAGCCGAAACACTGAAGCTTTCTTT
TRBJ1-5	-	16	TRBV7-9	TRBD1	CASSLGTGASNQPQHF	TGTGCCAGCAGCTTGGGGACAGGGGCTAGCAATCAGCCCCAGCATTTT
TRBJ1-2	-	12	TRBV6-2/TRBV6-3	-	CASSSIDRGYTF	TGTGCCAGCAGTTCCATCGACCGTGGCTACACCTTC
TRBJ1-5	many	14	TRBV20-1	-	CSAREGEGNQPQHF	TGCAGTGCTAGAGAGGGGGAGGGGAATCAGCCCCAGCATTTT
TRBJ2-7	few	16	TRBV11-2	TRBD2	CASSLSLAGAGYEQYF	TGTGCCAGCAGCTTAAGTCTGGCGGGAGCAGGTTACGAGCAGTACTTC
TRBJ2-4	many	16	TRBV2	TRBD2	CASSPPGLRTGSIQYF	TGTGCCAGCAGTCCCCCGGGACTAAGAACCGGGAGCATTCAGTACTTC